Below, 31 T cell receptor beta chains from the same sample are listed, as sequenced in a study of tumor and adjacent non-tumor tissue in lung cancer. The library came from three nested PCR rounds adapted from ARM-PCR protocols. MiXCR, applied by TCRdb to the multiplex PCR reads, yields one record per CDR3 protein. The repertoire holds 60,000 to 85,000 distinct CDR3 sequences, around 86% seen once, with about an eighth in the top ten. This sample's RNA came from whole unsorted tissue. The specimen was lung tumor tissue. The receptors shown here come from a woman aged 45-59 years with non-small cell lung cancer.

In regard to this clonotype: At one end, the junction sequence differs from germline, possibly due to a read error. This CDR3 is CASSYLAGGRVTDTQYF. The CDR3 region has the DNA TGTGCCAGCAGTTACCTAGCGGGAGGGCGTGTTACAGATACACAGTATTTT. The chain has TRBV5-4 and TRBJ2-3; the match to TRBD2 covers 12 bases. Germline V gene data show CDR1 as SGHNT and CDR2 as YYREEE (reference sequence). The CDR3 runs to 17 residues.

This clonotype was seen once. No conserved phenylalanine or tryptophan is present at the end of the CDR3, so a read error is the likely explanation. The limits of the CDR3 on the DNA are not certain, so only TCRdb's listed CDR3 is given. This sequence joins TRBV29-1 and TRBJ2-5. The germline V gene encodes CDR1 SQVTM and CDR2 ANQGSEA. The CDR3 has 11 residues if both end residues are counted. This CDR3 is CSVVGVETQYI.

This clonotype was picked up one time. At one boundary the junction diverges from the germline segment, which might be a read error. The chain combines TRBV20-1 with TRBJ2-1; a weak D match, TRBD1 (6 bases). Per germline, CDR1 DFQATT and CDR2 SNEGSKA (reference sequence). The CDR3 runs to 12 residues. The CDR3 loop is CSAPTGADEQLF. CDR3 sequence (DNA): TGTAGTGCTCCGACAGGTGCGGATGAGCAGCTCTTC.

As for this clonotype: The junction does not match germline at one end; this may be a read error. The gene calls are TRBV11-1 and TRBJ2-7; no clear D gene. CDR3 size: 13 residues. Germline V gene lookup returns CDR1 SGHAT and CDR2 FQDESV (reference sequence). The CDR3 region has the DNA TGTGCAAGCAGCCCTAGGGCATCCTATGAGAAGTACTTC. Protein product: CASSPRASYEKYF.

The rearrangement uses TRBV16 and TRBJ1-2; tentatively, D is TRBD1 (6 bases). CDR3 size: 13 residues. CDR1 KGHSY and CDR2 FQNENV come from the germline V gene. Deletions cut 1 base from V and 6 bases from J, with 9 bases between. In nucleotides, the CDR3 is TGTGCCAGCAGCCAATGGTCAGGGGATGGCTACACCTTC. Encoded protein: CASSQWSGDGYTF.

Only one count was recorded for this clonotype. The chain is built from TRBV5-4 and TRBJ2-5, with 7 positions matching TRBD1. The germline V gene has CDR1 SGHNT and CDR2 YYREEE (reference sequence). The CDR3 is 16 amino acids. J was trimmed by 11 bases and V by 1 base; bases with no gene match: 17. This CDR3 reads CASSLSRRGYQEIQYF. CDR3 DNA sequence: TGTGCCAGCAGCTTGAGTCGCAGGGGGTACCAAGAGATTCAGTACTTC.

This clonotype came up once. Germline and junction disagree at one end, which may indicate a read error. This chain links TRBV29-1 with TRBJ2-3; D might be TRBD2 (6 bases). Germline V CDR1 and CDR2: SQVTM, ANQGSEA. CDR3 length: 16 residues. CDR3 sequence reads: CNAPGVRASSTDKQYF. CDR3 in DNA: TGCAACGCTCCGGGAGTCCGAGCGAGTAGCACAGATAAGCAGTATTTT.

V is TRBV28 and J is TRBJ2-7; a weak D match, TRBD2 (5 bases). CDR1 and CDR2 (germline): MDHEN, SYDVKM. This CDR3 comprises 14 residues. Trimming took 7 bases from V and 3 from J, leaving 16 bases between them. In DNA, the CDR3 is TGTGCCAGCATCTTACATGCGGGCAGCTACGAGCAGTACTTC. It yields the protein CASILHAGSYEQYF.

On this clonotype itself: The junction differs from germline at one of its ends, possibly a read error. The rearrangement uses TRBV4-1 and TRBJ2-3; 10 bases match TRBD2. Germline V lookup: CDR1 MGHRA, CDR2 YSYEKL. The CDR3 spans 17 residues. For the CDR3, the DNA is TGCGCCAGCAGCCAAGAAGCGGGGGGGTCAGCGTTTGGTCCGCAATATTTT. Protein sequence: CASSQEAGGSAFGPQYF.

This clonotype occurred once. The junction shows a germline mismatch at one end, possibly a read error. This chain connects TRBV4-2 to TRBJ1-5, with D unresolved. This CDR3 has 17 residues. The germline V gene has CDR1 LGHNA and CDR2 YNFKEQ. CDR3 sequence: CASSLFWAKETNQPRHF. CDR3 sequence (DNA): TGTGCCAGTAGCCTCTTTTGGGCCAAAGAGACAAATCAGCCCCGGCATTTT.

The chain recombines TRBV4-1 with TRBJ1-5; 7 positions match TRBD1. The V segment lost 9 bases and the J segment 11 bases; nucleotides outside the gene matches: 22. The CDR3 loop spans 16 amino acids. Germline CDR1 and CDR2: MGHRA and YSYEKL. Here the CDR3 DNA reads TGCGCCAGGAGGAAGGTATGGGACAGTATCTCCCAGGCCCAGCATTTT. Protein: CARRKVWDSISQAQHF.

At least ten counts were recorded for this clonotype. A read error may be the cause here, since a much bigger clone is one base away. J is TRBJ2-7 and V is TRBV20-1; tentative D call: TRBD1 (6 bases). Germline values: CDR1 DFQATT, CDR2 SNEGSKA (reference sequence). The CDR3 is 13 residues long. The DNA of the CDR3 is TGCAATGCTAGGGAGAGCAGGGGCCACGAGCAGTACTTC. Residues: CNARESRGHEQYF.

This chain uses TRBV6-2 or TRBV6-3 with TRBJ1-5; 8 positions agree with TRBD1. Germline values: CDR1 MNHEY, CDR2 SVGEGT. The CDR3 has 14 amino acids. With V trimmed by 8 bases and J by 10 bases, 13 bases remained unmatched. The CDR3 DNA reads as TGTGCCAGCGCAAAGAGGACAGGGAATTATCCCCAGCATTTT. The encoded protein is CASAKRTGNYPQHF.

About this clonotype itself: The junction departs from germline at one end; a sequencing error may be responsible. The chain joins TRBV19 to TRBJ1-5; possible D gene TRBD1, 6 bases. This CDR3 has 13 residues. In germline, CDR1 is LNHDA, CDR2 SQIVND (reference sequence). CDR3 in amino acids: CAGSQQGMRSHHF. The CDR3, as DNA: TGTGCCGGTAGCCAACAGGGAATGAGGTCCCATCATTTT.

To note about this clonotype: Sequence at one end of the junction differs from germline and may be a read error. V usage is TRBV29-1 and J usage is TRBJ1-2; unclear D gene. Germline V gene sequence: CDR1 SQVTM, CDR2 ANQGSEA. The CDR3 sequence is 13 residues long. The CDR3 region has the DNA TGCAGCGCTGAAGATGGTCGTAGCTATGGCTACACCTTC. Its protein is CSAEDGRSYGYTF.

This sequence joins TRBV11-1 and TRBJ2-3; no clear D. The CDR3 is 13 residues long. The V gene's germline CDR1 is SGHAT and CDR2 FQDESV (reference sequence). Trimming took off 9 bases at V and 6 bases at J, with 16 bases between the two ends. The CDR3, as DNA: TGTGCCAGTAGAGGAAGTGGGATGGATACGCAGTATTTT. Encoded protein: CASRGSGMDTQYF.

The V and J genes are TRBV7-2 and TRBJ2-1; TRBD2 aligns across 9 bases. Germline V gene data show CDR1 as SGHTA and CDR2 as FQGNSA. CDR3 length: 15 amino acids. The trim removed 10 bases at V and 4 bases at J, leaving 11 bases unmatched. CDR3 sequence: CATSSSGKKYNEQFF. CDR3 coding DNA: TGTGCCACATCCTCTAGCGGGAAGAAGTACAATGAGCAGTTCTTC.

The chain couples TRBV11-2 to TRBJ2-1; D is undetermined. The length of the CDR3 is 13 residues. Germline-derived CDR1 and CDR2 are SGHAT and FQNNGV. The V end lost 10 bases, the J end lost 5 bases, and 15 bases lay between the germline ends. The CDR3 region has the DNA TGTGCCATCAACATAGGTCTAAACAATGAGCAGTTCTTC. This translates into CAINIGLNNEQFF.

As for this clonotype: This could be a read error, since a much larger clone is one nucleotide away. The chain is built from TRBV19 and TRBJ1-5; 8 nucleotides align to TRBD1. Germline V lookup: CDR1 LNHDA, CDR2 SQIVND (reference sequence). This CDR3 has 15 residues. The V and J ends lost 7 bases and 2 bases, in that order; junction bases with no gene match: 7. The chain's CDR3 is CASKGGQGGNQPQHF. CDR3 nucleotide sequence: TGTGCCAGTAAGGGTGGACAGGGCGGCAATCAGCCCCAGCATTTT.

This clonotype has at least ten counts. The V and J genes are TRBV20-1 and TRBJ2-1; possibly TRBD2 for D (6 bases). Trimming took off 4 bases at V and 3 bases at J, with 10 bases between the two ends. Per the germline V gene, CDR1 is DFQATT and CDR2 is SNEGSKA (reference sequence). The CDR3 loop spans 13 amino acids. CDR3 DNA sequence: TGCAGTGCTATAGCGGCTCTCTACAATGAGCAGTTCTTC. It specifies CSAIAALYNEQFF.

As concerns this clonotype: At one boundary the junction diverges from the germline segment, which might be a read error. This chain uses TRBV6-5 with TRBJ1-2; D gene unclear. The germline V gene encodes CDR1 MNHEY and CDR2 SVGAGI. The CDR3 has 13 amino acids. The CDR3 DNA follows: TGTGCCAGCATAAACCCGGTTGGATTAGGCTACACATTC. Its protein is CASINPVGLGYTF.

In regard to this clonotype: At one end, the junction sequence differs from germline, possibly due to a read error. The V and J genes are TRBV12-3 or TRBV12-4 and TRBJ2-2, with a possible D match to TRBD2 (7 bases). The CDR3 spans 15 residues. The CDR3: CVSSGRGAVTGELFF. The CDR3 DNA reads TGTGTCAGCAGTGGACGGGGGGCTGTGACAGGGGAGCTGTTTTTT.

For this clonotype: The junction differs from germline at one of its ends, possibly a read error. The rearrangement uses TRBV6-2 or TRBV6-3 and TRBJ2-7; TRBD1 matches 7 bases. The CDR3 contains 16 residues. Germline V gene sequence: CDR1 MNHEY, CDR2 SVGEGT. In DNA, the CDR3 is TGTGCCAGCAGTTACCCGACGACAGGGCTCGGTTACGAGCAGCACTTC. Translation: CASSYPTTGLGYEQHF.

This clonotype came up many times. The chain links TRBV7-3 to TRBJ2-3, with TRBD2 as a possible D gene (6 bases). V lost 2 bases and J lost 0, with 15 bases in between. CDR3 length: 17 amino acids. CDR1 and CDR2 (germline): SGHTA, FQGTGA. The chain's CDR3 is CASSLVGLPLSTDTQYF. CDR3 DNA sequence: TGTGCCAGCAGCTTAGTGGGACTGCCGTTGAGCACAGATACGCAGTATTTT.

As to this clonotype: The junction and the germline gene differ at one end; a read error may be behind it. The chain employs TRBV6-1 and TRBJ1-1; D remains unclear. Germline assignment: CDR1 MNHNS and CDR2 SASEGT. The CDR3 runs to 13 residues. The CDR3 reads CAGSKRPNTEAFF. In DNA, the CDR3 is TGTGCCGGCAGTAAGCGGCCGAACACTGAAGCTTTCTTT.

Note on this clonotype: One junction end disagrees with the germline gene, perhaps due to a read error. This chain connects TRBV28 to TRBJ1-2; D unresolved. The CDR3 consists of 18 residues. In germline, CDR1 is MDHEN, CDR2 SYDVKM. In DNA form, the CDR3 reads TGTGCCAGCAGTATCCTGGGGTCTGAGACCTTTTTGGACTATGGCTTCACCTTC. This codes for CASSILGSETFLDYGFTF.

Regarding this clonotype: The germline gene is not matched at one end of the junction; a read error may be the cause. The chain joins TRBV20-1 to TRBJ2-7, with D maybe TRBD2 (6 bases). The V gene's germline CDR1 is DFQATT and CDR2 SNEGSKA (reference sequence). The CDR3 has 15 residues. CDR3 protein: CSAEREGDWSYEEHF. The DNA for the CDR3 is TGCAGTGCAGAAAGAGAAGGGGACTGGTCCTACGAGGAGCACTTC.

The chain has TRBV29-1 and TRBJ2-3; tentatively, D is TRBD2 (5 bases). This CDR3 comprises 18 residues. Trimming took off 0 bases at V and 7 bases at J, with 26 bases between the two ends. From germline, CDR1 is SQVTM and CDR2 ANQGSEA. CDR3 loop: CSVEDFVGRGLSTNTQYF. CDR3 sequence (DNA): TGCAGCGTTGAAGATTTTGTCGGCAGAGGGTTAAGTACAAATACGCAGTATTTT.

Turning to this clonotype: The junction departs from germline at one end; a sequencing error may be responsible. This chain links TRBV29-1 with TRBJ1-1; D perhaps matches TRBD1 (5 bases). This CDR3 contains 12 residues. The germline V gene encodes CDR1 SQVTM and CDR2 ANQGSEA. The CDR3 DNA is TGCAGCGTTGAACCAGGGAACACTGAAGTTTTCTTT. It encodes CSVEPGNTEVFF. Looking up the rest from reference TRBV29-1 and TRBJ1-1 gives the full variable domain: SAVISQKPSRDICQRGTSLTIQCQVDSQVTMMFWYRQQPGQSLTLIATANQGSEATYESGFVIDKFPISRPNLTFSTLTVSNMSPEDSSIYLCSVEPGNTEVFFGQGTRLTVV.

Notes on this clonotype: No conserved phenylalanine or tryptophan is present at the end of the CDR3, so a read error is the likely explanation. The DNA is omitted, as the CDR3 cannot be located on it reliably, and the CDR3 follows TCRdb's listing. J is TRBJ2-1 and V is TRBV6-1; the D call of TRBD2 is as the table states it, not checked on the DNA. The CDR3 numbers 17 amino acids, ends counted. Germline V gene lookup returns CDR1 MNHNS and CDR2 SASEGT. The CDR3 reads CASSEAHPGVAGGRTFV.

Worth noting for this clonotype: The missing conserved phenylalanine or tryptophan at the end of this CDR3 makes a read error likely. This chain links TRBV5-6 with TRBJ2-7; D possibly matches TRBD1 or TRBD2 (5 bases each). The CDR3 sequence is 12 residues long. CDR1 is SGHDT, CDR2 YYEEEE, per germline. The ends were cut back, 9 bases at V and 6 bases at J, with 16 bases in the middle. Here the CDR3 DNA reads TGTGCCACCATCTGTTGGGGGACCGAGCAGTACCTC. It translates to CATICWGTEQYL.